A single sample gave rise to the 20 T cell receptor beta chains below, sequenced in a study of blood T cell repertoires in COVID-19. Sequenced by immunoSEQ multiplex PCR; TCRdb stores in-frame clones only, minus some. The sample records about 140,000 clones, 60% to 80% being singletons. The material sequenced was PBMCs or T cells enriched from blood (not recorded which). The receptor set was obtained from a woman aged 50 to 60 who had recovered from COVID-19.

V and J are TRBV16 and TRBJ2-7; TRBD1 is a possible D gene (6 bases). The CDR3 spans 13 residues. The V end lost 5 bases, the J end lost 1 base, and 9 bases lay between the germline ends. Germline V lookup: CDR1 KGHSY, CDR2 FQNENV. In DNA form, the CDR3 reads TGTGCCAGCAGCGTACAGGGTTCCTACGAGCAGTACTTC. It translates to CASSVQGSYEQYF.

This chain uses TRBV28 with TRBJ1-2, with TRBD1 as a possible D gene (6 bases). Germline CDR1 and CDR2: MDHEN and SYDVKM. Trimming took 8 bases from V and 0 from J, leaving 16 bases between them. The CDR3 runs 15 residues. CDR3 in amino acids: CASGTTGKANYGYTF. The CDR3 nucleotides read TGTGCCAGCGGAACCACAGGGAAGGCTAACTATGGCTACACCTTC.

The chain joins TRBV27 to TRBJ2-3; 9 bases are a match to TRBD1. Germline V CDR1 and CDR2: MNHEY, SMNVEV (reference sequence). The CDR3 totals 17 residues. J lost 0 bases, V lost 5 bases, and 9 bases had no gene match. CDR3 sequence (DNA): TGTGCCAGCAGTCTCGCCGGGACAGGGCCTAGCACAGATACGCAGTATTTT. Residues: CASSLAGTGPSTDTQYF.

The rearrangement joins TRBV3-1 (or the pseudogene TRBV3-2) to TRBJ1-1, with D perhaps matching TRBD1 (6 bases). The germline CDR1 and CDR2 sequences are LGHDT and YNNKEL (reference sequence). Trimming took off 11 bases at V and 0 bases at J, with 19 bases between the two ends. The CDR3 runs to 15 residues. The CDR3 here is CACKGGSGLNTEAFF. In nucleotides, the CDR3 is TGTGCCTGTAAGGGGGGGTCGGGATTGAACACTGAAGCTTTCTTT.

This chain's CDR3 is CASSKLAGGANTGELFF. DNA of the CDR3: TGTGCCAGCAGTAAGTTAGCGGGAGGTGCGAACACCGGGGAGCTGTTTTTT. The chain carries TRBV27 and TRBJ2-2; 10 bases are a match to TRBD2. Germline V gene data show CDR1 as MNHEY and CDR2 as SMNVEV (reference sequence). The V gene end was trimmed by 5 bases and the J gene end by 0 bases; junction bases not matched to a gene: 6. The CDR3 extends over 17 amino acids.

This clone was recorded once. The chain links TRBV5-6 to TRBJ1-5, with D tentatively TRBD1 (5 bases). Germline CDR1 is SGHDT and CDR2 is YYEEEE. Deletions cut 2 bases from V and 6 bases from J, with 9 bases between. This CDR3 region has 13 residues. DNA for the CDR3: TGTGCCAGCAGCTTCGGGGGGACTCAGCCCCAGCATTTT. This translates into CASSFGGTQPQHF.

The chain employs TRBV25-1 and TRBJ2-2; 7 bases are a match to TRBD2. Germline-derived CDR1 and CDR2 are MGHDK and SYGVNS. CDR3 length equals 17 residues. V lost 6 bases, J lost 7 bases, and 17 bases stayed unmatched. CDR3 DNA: TGTGCCAGCAGCCGGACGGGTCTAGCGGTAGGGAGCGGGGAGCTGTTTTTT. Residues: CASSRTGLAVGSGELFF.

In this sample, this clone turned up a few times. CDR3 sequence reads: CASSLGTFNPAFF. The CDR3 DNA follows: TGTGCCAGCAGTCTAGGGACATTCAACCCAGCTTTCTTT. The chain couples TRBV25-1 to TRBJ1-1; TRBD1 is a possible D gene (6 bases). Trimming removed 5 bases at V and 10 bases at J, with 17 bases between. Germline CDR1 MGHDK, CDR2 SYGVNS. The CDR3 has 13 amino acids.

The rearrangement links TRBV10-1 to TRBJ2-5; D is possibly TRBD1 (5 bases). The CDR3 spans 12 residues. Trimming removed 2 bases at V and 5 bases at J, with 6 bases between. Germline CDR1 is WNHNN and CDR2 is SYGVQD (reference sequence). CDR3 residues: CASSEPGETQYF. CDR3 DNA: TGCGCCAGCAGTGAGCCAGGGGAGACCCAGTACTTC.

The chain's CDR3 is CAISESSYNSPLHF. In DNA form, the CDR3 reads TGTGCCATCAGTGAGTCCAGTTATAATTCACCCCTCCACTTT. V is TRBV10-3 and J is TRBJ1-6; no clear D gene. The CDR3 is 14 residues long. Germline values: CDR1 ENHRY, CDR2 SYGVKD. V shed 0 bases and J shed 4 bases, with 4 bases lying between them.

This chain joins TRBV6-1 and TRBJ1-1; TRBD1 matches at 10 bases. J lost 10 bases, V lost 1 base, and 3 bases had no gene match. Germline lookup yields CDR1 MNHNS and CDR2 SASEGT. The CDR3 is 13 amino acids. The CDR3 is CASSEGQGARAFF. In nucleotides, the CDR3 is TGTGCCAGCAGTGAAGGACAGGGGGCGAGAGCTTTCTTT.

CDR3: CASSVLGDSTDTQYF. DNA of the CDR3: TGTGCCAGCAGCGTACTAGGGGATAGCACAGATACGCAGTATTTT. The chain carries TRBV9 and TRBJ2-3; D is perhaps TRBD1 (5 bases). Germline values: CDR1 SGDLS, CDR2 YYNGEE. Trimming shortened V by 1 base and J by 0 bases, and 9 bases separated the two germline ends. The CDR3 length is 15 residues.

CDR3 sequence: CASSPTSGGSTGGQYF. The CDR3 coding sequence is TGTGCCAGCAGCCCTACTAGCGGGGGTTCCACGGGAGGGCAGTATTTT. V usage is TRBV9 and J usage is TRBJ2-3; 11 bases fit TRBD2. CDR3 length equals 16 residues. Germline assignment: CDR1 SGDLS and CDR2 YYNGEE. J lost 11 bases, V lost 4 bases, and 15 bases had no gene match.

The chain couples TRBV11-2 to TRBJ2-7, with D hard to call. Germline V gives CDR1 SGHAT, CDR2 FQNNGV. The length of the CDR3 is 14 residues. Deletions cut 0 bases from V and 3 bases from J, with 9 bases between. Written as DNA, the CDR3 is TGTGCCAGCAGCTTAGATCGCGGCAGCTACGAGCAGTACTTC. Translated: CASSLDRGSYEQYF.

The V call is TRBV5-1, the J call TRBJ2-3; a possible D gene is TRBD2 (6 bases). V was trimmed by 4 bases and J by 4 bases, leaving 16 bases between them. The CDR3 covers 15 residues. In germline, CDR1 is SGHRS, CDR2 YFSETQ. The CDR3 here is CASSNPRGEADTQYF. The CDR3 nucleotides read TGCGCCAGCAGCAACCCCCGAGGGGAGGCAGATACGCAGTATTTT.

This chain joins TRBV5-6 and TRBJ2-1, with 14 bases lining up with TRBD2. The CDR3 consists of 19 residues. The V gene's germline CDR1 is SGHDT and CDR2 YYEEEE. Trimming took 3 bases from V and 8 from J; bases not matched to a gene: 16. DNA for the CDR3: TGTGCCAGCAGCTCAGACCCCACCGGACTAGCGGGAGGTGGCCATGAGCAGTTCTTC. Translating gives CASSSDPTGLAGGGHEQFF.

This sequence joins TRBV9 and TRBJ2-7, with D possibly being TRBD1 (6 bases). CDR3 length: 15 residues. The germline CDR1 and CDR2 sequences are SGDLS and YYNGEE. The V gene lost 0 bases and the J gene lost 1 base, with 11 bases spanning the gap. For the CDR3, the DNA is TGTGCCAGCAGCGTAGGGCAGGGGATATCCTACGAGCAGTACTTC. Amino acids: CASSVGQGISYEQYF.

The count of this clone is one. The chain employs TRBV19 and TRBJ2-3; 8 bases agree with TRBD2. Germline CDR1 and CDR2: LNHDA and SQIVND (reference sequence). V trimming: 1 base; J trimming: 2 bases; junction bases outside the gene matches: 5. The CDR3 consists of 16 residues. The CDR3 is CASSIGRGLVTDTQYF. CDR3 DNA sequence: TGTGCCAGTAGTATAGGGAGGGGACTAGTCACAGATACGCAGTATTTT. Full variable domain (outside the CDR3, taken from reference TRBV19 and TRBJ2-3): DGGITQSPKYLFRKEGQNVTLSCEQNLNHDAMYWYRQDPGQGLRLIYYSQIVNDFQKGDIAEGYSVSREKKESFPLTVTSAQKNPTAFYLCASSIGRGLVTDTQYFGPGTRLTVL.

The CDR3 spells CASSLLGGRAYNEQFF. DNA of the CDR3: TGTGCCAGCAGTTTATTAGGCGGGAGGGCCTACAATGAGCAGTTCTTC. J is TRBJ2-1 and V is TRBV27; TRBD2 matches at 9 bases. The CDR3 has 16 residues. Germline V gives CDR1 MNHEY, CDR2 SMNVEV (reference sequence). The junction had 3 bases not matched to a gene; V was cut back by 1 base and J by 2 bases.

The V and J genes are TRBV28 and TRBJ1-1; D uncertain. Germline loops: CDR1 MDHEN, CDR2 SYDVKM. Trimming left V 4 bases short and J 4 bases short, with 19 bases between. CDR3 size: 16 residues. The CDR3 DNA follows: TGTGCCAGCAGTTCTGGAGGACGGGCCTTGGGCACTGAAGCTTTCTTT. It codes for CASSSGGRALGTEAFF.